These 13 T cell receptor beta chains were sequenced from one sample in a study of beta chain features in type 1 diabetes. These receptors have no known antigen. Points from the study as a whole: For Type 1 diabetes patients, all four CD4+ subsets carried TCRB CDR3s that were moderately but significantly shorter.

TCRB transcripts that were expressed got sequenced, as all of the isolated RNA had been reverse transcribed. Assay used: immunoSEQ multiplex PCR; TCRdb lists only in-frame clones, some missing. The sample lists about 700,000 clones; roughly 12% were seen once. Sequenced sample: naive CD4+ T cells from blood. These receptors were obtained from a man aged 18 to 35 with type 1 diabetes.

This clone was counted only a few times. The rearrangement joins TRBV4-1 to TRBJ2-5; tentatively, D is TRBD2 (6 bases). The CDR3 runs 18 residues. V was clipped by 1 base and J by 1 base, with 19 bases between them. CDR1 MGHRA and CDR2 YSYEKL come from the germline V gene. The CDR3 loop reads CASSQVPKISGGQETQYF. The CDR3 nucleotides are TGCGCCAGCAGCCAAGTCCCGAAAATTAGCGGAGGCCAAGAGACCCAGTACTTC.

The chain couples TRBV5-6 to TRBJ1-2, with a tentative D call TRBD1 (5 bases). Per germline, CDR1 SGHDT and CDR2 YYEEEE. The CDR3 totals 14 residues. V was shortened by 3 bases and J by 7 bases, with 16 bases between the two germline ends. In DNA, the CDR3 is TGTGCCAGCAGCTCAGTAGACAGCCCTGGTGGCTACACCTTC. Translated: CASSSVDSPGGYTF.

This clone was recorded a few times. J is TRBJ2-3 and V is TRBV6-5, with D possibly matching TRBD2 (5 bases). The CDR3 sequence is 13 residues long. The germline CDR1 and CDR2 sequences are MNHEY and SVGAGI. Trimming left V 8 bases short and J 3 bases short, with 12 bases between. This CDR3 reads CASQGPGTDTQYF. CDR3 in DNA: TGTGCCAGCCAAGGACCGGGGACAGATACGCAGTATTTT.

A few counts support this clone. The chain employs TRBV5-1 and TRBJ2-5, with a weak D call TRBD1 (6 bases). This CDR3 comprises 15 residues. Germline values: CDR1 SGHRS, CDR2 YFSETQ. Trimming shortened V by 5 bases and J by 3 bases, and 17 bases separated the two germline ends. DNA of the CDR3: TGCGCCAGCAGATACGCGCCAGGGGTGGAAGAGACCCAGTACTTC. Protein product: CASRYAPGVEETQYF.

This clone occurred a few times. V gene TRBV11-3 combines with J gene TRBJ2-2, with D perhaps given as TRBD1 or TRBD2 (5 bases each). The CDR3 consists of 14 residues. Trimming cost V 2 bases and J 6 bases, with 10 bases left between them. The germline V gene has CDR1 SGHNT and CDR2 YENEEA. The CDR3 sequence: CASSLSGLAGELFF. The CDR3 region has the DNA TGTGCCAGCAGCTTATCGGGGCTAGCCGGGGAGCTGTTTTTT.

CDR3 bases: TGTGCCTGGGAGCGGCTGGGGCCCTATAATTCACCCCTCCACTTT. Translating it yields CAWERLGPYNSPLHF. J is TRBJ1-6 and V is TRBV30, with TRBD1 as a possible D gene (5 bases). The CDR3 has 15 amino acids. The V end lost 5 bases, the J end lost 2 bases, and 13 bases lay between the germline ends. Per the germline V gene, CDR1 is GTSNPN and CDR2 is SVGIG (reference sequence).

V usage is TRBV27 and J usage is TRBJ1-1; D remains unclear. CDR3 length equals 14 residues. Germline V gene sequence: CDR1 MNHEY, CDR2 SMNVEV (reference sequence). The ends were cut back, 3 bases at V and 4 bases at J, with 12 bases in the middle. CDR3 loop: CASSFHAAGTEAFF. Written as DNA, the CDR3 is TGTGCCAGCAGTTTTCATGCGGCGGGCACTGAAGCTTTCTTT.

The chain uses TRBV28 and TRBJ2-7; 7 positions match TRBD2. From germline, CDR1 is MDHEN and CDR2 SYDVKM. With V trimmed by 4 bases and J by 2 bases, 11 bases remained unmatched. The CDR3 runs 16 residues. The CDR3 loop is CASSSEDGGGTYEQYF. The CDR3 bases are TGTGCCAGCAGTTCGGAGGACGGCGGGGGTACCTACGAGCAGTACTTC.

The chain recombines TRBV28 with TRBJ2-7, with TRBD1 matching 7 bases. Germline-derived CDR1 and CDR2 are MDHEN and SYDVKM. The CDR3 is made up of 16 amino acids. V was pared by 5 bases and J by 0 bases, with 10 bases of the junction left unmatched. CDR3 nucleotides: TGTGCCAGCAGTCCGGCGACAGGGCGGAGCTCCTACGAGCAGTACTTC. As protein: CASSPATGRSSYEQYF.

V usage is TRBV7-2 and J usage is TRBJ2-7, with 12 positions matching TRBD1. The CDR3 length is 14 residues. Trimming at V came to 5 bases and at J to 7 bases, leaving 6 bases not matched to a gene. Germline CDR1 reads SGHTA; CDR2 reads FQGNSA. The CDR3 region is CASSPGQGAREQYF. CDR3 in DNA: TGTGCCAGCAGCCCGGGACAGGGGGCGAGGGAGCAGTACTTC.

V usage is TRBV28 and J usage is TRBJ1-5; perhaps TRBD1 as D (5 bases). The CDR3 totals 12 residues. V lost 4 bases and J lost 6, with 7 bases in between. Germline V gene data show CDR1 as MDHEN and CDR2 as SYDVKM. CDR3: CASSYQGQPQHF. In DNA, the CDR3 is TGTGCCAGCAGTTACCAGGGTCAGCCCCAGCATTTT. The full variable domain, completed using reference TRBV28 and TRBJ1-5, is DVKVTQSSRYLVKRTGEKVFLECVQDMDHENMFWYRQDPGLGLRLIYFSYDVKMKEKGDIPEGYSVSREKKERFSLILESASTNQTSMYLCASSYQGQPQHFGDGTRLSIL.

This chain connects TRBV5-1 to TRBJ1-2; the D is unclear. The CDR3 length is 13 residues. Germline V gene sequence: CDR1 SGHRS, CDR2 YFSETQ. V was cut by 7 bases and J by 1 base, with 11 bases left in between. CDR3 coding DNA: TGCGCCAGCGGAACAGATTTTAACTATGGCTACACCTTC. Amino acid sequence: CASGTDFNYGYTF. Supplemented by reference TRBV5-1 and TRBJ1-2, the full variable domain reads KAGVTQTPRYLIKTRGQQVTLSCSPISGHRSVSWYQQTPGQGLQFLFEYFSETQRNKGNFPGRFSGRQFSNSRSEMNVSTLELGDSALYLCASGTDFNYGYTFGSGTRLTVV.

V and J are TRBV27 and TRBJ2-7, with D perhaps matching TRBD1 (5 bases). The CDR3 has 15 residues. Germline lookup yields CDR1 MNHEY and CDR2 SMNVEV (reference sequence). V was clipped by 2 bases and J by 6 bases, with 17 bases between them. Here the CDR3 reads CASSLKGPLLREQYF. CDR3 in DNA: TGTGCCAGCAGTTTAAAGGGGCCCCTCCTTCGCGAGCAGTACTTC.